These T cell receptor beta chains were read from a single sample in a study of cytomegalovirus exposure and HLA in healthy donors. Clones were sequenced by immunoSEQ multiplex PCR, and TCRdb holds only the in-frame ones, with some missing. This table has roughly 100,000 clones, approximately 80% appearing once. Input material: PBMCs. Receptors were obtained from a man aged 50 or older in good health and CMV-seronegative. Each CDR3 is given with its conserved first and last residue.

j_gene,len,v_gene,CDR3aa
TRBJ2-5,15,TRBV6-5,CAPKTRRGRTRDQYF
TRBJ2-1,14,TRBV7-2,CASSPGLAANEQFF
TRBJ2-5,16,TRBV6-5,CASSYGAGQVWETQYF
TRBJ1-6,15,TRBV5-1,CASSVGQGAKSPLHF
TRBJ2-1,15,TRBV9,CASTPMGRLDNEQFF
TRBJ1-6,16,TRBV30,CAWSAPGGSYNSPLHF
TRBJ1-2,15,TRBV5-1,CASSLDPRTGYGYAF
TRBJ1-1,15,TRBV5-1,CASSLDGQTNTEAFF
TRBJ2-7,15,TRBV9,CASSVEGLAVYEQYF
TRBJ2-1,13,TRBV15,CATSTDKWYEQFF
TRBJ2-7,15,TRBV19,CASSLTDRGPYEQYF
TRBJ2-5,13,TRBV28,CASSLGQEETQYF
TRBJ2-3,16,TRBV9,CASSVAGGQSTDTQYF
TRBJ2-1,16,TRBV28,CASSLGDRGHGNEQFF
TRBJ2-1,13,TRBV5-6,CASTVQLREAQFF
TRBJ2-5,17,TRBV29-1,CSVETSWQGTSQETQYF
TRBJ1-4,14,TRBV5-1,CASSPTGQAEKLFF
TRBJ2-1,16,TRBV28,CASSLLRGGAYNEQFF
TRBJ2-7,13,TRBV27,CASWGIGTGKQYF
TRBJ2-5,15,TRBV10-3,CAISDDRDNKETQYF
TRBJ1-5,16,TRBV19,CASSIGGAGSNQPQHF
TRBJ2-2,15,TRBV27,CASSRGTGVDGELFF
TRBJ2-1,14,TRBV2,CASSEMLAGAAQFF
TRBJ2-7,14,TRBV28,CASSLSGQGYEQYF
TRBJ2-7,12,TRBV6-5,CASSRGGYEQYF
TRBJ2-2,14,TRBV6-4,CASSPDRSAGELFF
-,14,TRBV28,CASSLLAGVNEQYF
TRBJ1-5,14,TRBV2,CASRYTGSNQPQHF
TRBJ1-2,13,TRBV28,CASLLGAGGGYTF
TRBJ2-6,17,TRBV4-2,CASSQELAGGGANVLTF
TRBJ2-7,16,TRBV6-6,CASSLSLAGVGYEQYF
TRBJ2-7,14,TRBV29-1,CSVDLGSGSNEQYF
TRBJ2-7,14,TRBV7-2,CASSFTYYSYEQYF
TRBJ2-3,15,TRBV2,CASSLRPGSTDTQYF
TRBJ1-1,15,TRBV4-2,CASSPPTGGVGEAFF
TRBJ1-1,16,TRBV5-1,CASSSPTGTVNTEAFF
TRBJ2-1,15,TRBV19,CASSTTSGNYNEQFF
TRBJ2-5,13,TRBV25-1,CASRWGRWETQYF
TRBJ1-4,14,TRBV7-9,CSSSLTGIQEKLFF
TRBJ1-5,13,TRBV10-3,CAIKTGPNQPQHF
TRBJ2-1,14,TRBV6-6,CASSFLGRRDEQFF
TRBJ1-2,16,TRBV7-3,CASSFGSSQGASGYTF
TRBJ1-4,13,TRBV7-5,CARSREGGEKLFF
TRBJ2-3,15,TRBV7-3,CASSLRGGIADTQYF
TRBJ2-3,15,TRBV5-5,CAGSLGGGLRDTQYF
TRBJ1-5,14,TRBV27,CASSWDRDDQPQHF
TRBJ2-3,16,TRBV27,CASSFLAGGDTDTQYF
TRBJ1-3,16,TRBV2,CASSRDWVRSGNTIYF
TRBJ2-2,15,TRBV27,CASSPQGFYTGELFF
TRBJ2-5,14,TRBV28,CASSSPAGGETQYF
TRBJ1-5,15,TRBV6-1,CATAPGTGLNQPQHF
TRBJ2-1,17,TRBV28,CASSLDLRDYSYNEQFF
TRBJ1-6,13,TRBV5-4,CASSEVVNSPLHF
TRBJ1-1,15,TRBV7-9,CASSTKPFENTEAFF
TRBJ2-1,16,TRBV4-2,CASSPNMAGGPNEQFF
TRBJ2-5,13,TRBV19,CASSKDRQETQYF
TRBJ1-1,14,TRBV6-1,CASTEDRGDTEAFF
TRBJ1-1,13,TRBV19,CATRTGRNTEAFF
TRBJ2-4,17,TRBV10-2,CASSDPPSGIAQNIQYF
TRBJ1-1,14,TRBV19,CASSIRDRGPEAFF